Shown below are 18 T cell receptor beta chains from a single sample sequenced in a study of pediatric ulcerative colitis. TCRdb's table, derived via immunoSEQ multiplex PCR, lists solely in-frame clones and lacks some. The sample lists 30,000 or so clones; 80% to 85% were seen once. One to two pinch biopsies were taken from the rectum during colonoscopy. The sequenced sample was gut tissue. These receptor sequences come from a boy younger than 18 with mild ulcerative colitis.

This CDR3 reads CASSAQPNTEAFF. The CDR3 nucleotides are TGTGCCAGCAGTGCACAGCCGAACACTGAAGCTTTCTTT. The chain carries TRBV2 and TRBJ1-1, with D unresolved. V gave up 4 bases and J gave up 1 base, with 7 bases separating them. The CDR3 covers 13 residues. Germline values: CDR1 SNHLY, CDR2 FYNNEI.

This chain links TRBV6-5 with TRBJ1-2; weak D call: TRBD1 (5 bases). Germline V lookup: CDR1 MNHEY, CDR2 SVGAGI. CDR3 length: 14 residues. Trimming stripped 4 bases from V and 3 bases from J, with 12 bases between. The CDR3 coding sequence is TGTGCCAGCAGTTTTTACGTAGGGGACTATGGCTACACCTTC. Its translation is CASSFYVGDYGYTF.

The chain carries TRBV4-1 and TRBJ1-2; D remains ambiguous. The V end lost 1 base, the J end lost 8 bases, and 14 bases lay between the germline ends. The V gene's germline CDR1 is MGHRA and CDR2 YSYEKL. This CDR3 has 14 amino acids. The CDR3 reads CASSQVRQEGGYTF. The CDR3 DNA reads TGCGCCAGCAGCCAAGTGAGGCAGGAGGGCGGCTACACCTTC.

This chain connects TRBV2 to TRBJ1-2; possible D gene TRBD1, 5 bases. There are 12 residues in the CDR3. V was trimmed by 2 bases and J by 4 bases, leaving 5 bases between them. Per germline, CDR1 SNHLY and CDR2 FYNNEI. The CDR3 loop reads CASSEQGYGYTF. The CDR3 DNA follows: TGTGCCAGCAGTGAACAGGGCTATGGCTACACCTTC.

The chain joins TRBV19 to TRBJ1-2; D call uncertain. Germline V gene lookup returns CDR1 LNHDA and CDR2 SQIVND (reference sequence). This CDR3 spans 14 amino acids. V dropped 6 bases and J dropped 1 base, with 12 bases sitting between them. CDR3 protein: CASSPLVNNYGYTF. CDR3 DNA sequence: TGTGCCAGTAGCCCACTAGTTAATAACTATGGCTACACCTTC.

This clone occurred once. The genes are TRBV6-5 and TRBJ1-2; unclear D gene. The CDR3 is made up of 12 amino acids. Germline values: CDR1 MNHEY, CDR2 SVGAGI. V was shortened by 2 bases and J by 5 bases, with 6 bases between the two germline ends. CDR3 sequence reads: CASSYAGYGYTF. Here the CDR3 DNA reads TGTGCCAGCAGTTACGCGGGGTATGGCTACACCTTC.

The V gene is TRBV5-1, the J gene TRBJ2-7; D uncertain. The CDR3 is 13 residues long. V was pared by 0 bases and J by 4 bases, with 8 bases between. Germline CDR1 SGHRS, CDR2 YFSETQ. The CDR3 DNA reads TGCGCCAGCAGCTTGGGGCGGAGTTACGAGCAGTACTTC. Translation: CASSLGRSYEQYF.

The sample holds a few counts of this clone. The chain joins TRBV2 to TRBJ1-1; D is unclear. This CDR3 comprises 13 residues. The germline V gene has CDR1 SNHLY and CDR2 FYNNEI. V lost 6 bases, J lost 0 bases, and 8 bases lay in between. The CDR3: CASRLTLNTEAFF. CDR3 DNA sequence: TGTGCCAGCAGATTGACCCTGAACACTGAAGCTTTCTTT.

The chain couples TRBV5-4 to TRBJ2-2; possibly TRBD2 for D (6 bases). There are 14 residues in the CDR3. Germline V gives CDR1 SGHNT, CDR2 YYREEE (reference sequence). V was shortened by 4 bases and J by 4 bases, with 11 bases between the two germline ends. This CDR3 reads CASSPGESTGELFF. Here the CDR3 DNA reads TGTGCCAGCAGCCCGGGAGAGAGCACCGGGGAGCTGTTTTTT.

The J gene is TRBJ1-2, the V gene TRBV6-5; D uncertain. The CDR3 consists of 15 residues. Germline V gene data show CDR1 as MNHEY and CDR2 as SVGAGI. The V gene lost 7 bases and the J gene lost 2 bases, with 17 bases spanning the gap. Here the CDR3 reads CASTLRTAGNYGYTF. The CDR3 nucleotides read TGTGCCAGCACCCTTCGGACCGCGGGAAACTATGGCTACACCTTC.

This clone was picked up a small number of times. This chain links TRBV9 with TRBJ1-1; D ambiguous. V was cut by 3 bases and J by 0 bases, with 6 bases left in between. This CDR3 is built from 13 residues. Germline-derived CDR1 and CDR2 are SGDLS and YYNGEE. The CDR3, as DNA: TGTGCCAGCAGCGCGACGGTGAACACTGAAGCTTTCTTT. This gives the protein CASSATVNTEAFF.

This chain joins TRBV29-1 and TRBJ2-1, with D unresolved. The CDR3 totals 12 residues. Germline CDR1 and CDR2: SQVTM and ANQGSEA. V lost 5 bases and J lost 9, with 14 bases in between. The CDR3 protein is CSVRPGPLEQFF. The CDR3 DNA reads as TGCAGCGTTCGACCGGGTCCCCTTGAGCAGTTCTTC.

The rearrangement links TRBV7-2 to TRBJ2-1; 8 nucleotides agree with TRBD2. Looked up from germline, CDR1 is SGHTA and CDR2 is FQGNSA. CDR3 length: 14 amino acids. V dropped 6 bases and J dropped 2; count of bases not matched to a gene: 3. The CDR3 region is CASSKGLAYNEQFF. The CDR3 bases are TGTGCCAGCAGTAAGGGACTAGCCTACAATGAGCAGTTCTTC.

The V and J genes are TRBV30 and TRBJ2-1, with D hard to call. This CDR3 contains 12 residues. V lost 6 bases and J 6 bases, leaving 12 bases between the germline ends. Germline lookup yields CDR1 GTSNPN and CDR2 SVGIG (reference sequence). CDR3 coding DNA: TGTGCCTGTTTTAGCCTCAGCAATGAGCAGTTCTTC. This translates into CACFSLSNEQFF.

This clone has only one observation. The chain is built from TRBV5-1 and TRBJ2-1; D is perhaps TRBD2 (6 bases). Trimming took 3 bases from V and 0 from J, leaving 16 bases between them. From germline, CDR1 is SGHRS and CDR2 YFSETQ. This CDR3 region has 17 residues. Here the CDR3 reads CASSSSSGRDSYNEQFF. The CDR3 nucleotides read TGCGCCAGCAGCTCCTCCTCGGGGCGGGACTCCTACAATGAGCAGTTCTTC.

The V gene is TRBV27, the J gene TRBJ2-6, with TRBD1 matching over 8 bases. The CDR3 loop spans 16 amino acids. With V trimmed by 8 bases and J by 0 bases, 6 bases remained unmatched. Germline-derived CDR1 and CDR2 are MNHEY and SMNVEV (reference sequence). CDR3 residues: CASGQGARSGANVLTF. In DNA form, the CDR3 reads TGTGCCAGCGGACAGGGCGCCCGCTCTGGGGCCAACGTCCTGACTTTC. The full variable domain, its missing parts supplied by reference TRBV27 and TRBJ2-6, is EAQVTQNPRYLITVTGKKLTVTCSQNMNHEYMSWYRQDPGLGLRQIYYSMNVEVTDKGDVPEGYKVSRKEKRNFPLILESPSPNQTSLYFCASGQGARSGANVLTFGAGSRLTVL.

This chain uses TRBV30 with TRBJ2-7; possibly TRBD2 for D (6 bases). Germline V CDR1 and CDR2: GTSNPN, SVGIG (reference sequence). The CDR3 loop spans 16 amino acids. The germline V and J ends were trimmed by 0 bases and 5 bases, with 20 bases remaining between them. As DNA, the CDR3 is TGTGCCTGGAGTGTAGCCCTCGGAGGGGTTCGAAACGAGCAGTACTTC. This translates into CAWSVALGGVRNEQYF.

V gene TRBV11-2 combines with J gene TRBJ2-5; TRBD1 is a possible D gene (6 bases). V lost 6 bases and J 5 bases, leaving 10 bases between the germline ends. There are 12 residues in the CDR3. Germline loops: CDR1 SGHAT, CDR2 FQNNGV. The CDR3 spells CASSWGRETQYF. The CDR3 bases are TGTGCCAGCAGTTGGGGGCGGGAGACCCAGTACTTC.